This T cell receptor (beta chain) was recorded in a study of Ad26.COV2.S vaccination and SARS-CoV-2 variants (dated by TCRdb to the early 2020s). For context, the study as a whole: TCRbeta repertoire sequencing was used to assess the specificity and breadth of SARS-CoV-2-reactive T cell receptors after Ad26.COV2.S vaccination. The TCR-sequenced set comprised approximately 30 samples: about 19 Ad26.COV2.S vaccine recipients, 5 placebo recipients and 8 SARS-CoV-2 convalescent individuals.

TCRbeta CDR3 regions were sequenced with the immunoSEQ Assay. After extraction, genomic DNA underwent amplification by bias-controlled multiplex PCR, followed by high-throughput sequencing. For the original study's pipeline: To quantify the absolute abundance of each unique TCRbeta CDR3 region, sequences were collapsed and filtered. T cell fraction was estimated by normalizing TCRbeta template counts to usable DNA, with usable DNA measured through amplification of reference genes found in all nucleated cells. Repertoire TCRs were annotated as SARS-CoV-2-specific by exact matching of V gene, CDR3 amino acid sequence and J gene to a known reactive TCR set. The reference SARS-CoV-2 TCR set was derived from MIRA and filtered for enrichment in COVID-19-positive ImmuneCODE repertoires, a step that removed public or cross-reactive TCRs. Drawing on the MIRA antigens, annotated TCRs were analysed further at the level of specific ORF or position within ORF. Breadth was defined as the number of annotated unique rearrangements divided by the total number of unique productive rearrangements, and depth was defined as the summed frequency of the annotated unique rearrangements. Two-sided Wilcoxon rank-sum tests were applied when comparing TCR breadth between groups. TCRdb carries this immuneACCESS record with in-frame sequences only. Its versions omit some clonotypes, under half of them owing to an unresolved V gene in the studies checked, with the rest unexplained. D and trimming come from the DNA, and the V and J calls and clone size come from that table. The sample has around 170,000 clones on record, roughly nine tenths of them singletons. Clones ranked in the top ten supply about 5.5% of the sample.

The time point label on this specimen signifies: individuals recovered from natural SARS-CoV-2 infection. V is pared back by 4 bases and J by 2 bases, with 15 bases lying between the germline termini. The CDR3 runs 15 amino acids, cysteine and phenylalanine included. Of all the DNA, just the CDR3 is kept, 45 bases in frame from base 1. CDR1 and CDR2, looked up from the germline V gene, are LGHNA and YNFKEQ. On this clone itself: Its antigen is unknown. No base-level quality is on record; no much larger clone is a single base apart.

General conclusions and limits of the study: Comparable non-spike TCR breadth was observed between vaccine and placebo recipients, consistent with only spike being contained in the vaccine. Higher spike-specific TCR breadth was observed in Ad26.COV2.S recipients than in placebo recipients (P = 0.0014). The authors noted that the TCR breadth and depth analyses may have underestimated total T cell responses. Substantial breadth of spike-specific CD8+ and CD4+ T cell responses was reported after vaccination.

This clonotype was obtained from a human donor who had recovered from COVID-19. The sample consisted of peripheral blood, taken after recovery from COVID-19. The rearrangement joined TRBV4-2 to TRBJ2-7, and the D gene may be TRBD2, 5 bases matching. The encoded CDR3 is CASSPSFGNPYEQYF. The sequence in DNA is TGTGCCAGCAGCCCATCGTTCGGGAACCCCTACGAGCAGTACTTC.